The clone carrying this TCR beta chain was seen just once. This sample was taken from a study of blood T cell repertoires in COVID-19. Looking at the study overall: Specimens from acute and convalescent COVID-19 originated in the United States, Italy and Spain. T cells, B-cell-depleted T cells, or PBMCs supplied cDNA or gDNA.

As originally analysed: Reference gene primer amplification gave estimated nucleated cell counts. Produced via immunoSEQ multiplex PCR; TCRdb's table is partial and in-frame only. That table furnishes V, J and clone size, whereas the DNA furnished D and trimming. The sample has about 160,000 clones; 85% to 95% are singletons. The germline CDR1 and CDR2 sequences are MDHEN and SYDVKM. The CDR3 spans 16 residues. V shed 2 bases and J shed 4 bases, with 17 bases lying between them. The receptor was derived from a woman aged 45-59 years with acute or convalescent COVID-19. Material for sequencing was peripheral blood. V gene TRBV28 combines with J gene TRBJ1-1; no clear D. DNA of the CDR3: TGTGCCAGCAGTTTAGGAACTCAGGAAGGAGGCACTGAAGCTTTCTTT. This gives the protein CASSLGTQEGGTEAFF.